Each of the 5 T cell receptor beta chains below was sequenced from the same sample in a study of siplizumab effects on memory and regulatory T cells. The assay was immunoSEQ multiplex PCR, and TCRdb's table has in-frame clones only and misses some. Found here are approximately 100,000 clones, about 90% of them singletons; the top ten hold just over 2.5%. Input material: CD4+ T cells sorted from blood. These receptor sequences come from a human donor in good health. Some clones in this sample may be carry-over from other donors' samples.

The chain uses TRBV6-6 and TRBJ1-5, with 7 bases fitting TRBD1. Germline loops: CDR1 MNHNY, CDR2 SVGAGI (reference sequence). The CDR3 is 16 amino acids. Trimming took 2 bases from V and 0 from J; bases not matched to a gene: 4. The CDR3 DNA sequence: TGTGCCAGCAGTTACCAGGGGGGGTATAGCAATCAGCCCCAGCATTTT. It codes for CASSYQGGYSNQPQHF.

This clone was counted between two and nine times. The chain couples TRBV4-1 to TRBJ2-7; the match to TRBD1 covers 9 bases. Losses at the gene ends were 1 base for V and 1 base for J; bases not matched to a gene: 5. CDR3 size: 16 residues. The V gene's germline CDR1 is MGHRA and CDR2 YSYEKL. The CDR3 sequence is CASSQGAGQGSYEQYF. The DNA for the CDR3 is TGCGCCAGCAGCCAAGGCGCGGGACAGGGTTCCTACGAGCAGTACTTC.

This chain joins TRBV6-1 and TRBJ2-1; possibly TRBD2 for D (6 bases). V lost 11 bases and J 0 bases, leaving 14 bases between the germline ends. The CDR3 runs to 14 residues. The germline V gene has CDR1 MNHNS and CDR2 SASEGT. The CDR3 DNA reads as TGTGCCTGCCAACGGGGGAGCTCCTACAATGAGCAGTTCTTC. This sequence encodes CACQRGSSYNEQFF.

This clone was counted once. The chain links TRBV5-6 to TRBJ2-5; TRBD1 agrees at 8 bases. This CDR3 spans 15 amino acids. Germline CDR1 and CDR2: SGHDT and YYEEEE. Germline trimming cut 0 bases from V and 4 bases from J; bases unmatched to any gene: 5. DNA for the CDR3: TGTGCCAGCAGCTTGGACTCAGGGGGCGGAGAGACCCAGTACTTC. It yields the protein CASSLDSGGGETQYF.

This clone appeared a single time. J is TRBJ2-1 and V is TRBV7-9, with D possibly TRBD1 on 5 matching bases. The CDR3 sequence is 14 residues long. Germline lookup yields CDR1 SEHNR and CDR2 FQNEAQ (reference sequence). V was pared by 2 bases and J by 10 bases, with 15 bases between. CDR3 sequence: CASSLKASSGEQFF. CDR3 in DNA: TGTGCCAGCAGCTTAAAGGCGAGTTCAGGGGAGCAGTTCTTC.